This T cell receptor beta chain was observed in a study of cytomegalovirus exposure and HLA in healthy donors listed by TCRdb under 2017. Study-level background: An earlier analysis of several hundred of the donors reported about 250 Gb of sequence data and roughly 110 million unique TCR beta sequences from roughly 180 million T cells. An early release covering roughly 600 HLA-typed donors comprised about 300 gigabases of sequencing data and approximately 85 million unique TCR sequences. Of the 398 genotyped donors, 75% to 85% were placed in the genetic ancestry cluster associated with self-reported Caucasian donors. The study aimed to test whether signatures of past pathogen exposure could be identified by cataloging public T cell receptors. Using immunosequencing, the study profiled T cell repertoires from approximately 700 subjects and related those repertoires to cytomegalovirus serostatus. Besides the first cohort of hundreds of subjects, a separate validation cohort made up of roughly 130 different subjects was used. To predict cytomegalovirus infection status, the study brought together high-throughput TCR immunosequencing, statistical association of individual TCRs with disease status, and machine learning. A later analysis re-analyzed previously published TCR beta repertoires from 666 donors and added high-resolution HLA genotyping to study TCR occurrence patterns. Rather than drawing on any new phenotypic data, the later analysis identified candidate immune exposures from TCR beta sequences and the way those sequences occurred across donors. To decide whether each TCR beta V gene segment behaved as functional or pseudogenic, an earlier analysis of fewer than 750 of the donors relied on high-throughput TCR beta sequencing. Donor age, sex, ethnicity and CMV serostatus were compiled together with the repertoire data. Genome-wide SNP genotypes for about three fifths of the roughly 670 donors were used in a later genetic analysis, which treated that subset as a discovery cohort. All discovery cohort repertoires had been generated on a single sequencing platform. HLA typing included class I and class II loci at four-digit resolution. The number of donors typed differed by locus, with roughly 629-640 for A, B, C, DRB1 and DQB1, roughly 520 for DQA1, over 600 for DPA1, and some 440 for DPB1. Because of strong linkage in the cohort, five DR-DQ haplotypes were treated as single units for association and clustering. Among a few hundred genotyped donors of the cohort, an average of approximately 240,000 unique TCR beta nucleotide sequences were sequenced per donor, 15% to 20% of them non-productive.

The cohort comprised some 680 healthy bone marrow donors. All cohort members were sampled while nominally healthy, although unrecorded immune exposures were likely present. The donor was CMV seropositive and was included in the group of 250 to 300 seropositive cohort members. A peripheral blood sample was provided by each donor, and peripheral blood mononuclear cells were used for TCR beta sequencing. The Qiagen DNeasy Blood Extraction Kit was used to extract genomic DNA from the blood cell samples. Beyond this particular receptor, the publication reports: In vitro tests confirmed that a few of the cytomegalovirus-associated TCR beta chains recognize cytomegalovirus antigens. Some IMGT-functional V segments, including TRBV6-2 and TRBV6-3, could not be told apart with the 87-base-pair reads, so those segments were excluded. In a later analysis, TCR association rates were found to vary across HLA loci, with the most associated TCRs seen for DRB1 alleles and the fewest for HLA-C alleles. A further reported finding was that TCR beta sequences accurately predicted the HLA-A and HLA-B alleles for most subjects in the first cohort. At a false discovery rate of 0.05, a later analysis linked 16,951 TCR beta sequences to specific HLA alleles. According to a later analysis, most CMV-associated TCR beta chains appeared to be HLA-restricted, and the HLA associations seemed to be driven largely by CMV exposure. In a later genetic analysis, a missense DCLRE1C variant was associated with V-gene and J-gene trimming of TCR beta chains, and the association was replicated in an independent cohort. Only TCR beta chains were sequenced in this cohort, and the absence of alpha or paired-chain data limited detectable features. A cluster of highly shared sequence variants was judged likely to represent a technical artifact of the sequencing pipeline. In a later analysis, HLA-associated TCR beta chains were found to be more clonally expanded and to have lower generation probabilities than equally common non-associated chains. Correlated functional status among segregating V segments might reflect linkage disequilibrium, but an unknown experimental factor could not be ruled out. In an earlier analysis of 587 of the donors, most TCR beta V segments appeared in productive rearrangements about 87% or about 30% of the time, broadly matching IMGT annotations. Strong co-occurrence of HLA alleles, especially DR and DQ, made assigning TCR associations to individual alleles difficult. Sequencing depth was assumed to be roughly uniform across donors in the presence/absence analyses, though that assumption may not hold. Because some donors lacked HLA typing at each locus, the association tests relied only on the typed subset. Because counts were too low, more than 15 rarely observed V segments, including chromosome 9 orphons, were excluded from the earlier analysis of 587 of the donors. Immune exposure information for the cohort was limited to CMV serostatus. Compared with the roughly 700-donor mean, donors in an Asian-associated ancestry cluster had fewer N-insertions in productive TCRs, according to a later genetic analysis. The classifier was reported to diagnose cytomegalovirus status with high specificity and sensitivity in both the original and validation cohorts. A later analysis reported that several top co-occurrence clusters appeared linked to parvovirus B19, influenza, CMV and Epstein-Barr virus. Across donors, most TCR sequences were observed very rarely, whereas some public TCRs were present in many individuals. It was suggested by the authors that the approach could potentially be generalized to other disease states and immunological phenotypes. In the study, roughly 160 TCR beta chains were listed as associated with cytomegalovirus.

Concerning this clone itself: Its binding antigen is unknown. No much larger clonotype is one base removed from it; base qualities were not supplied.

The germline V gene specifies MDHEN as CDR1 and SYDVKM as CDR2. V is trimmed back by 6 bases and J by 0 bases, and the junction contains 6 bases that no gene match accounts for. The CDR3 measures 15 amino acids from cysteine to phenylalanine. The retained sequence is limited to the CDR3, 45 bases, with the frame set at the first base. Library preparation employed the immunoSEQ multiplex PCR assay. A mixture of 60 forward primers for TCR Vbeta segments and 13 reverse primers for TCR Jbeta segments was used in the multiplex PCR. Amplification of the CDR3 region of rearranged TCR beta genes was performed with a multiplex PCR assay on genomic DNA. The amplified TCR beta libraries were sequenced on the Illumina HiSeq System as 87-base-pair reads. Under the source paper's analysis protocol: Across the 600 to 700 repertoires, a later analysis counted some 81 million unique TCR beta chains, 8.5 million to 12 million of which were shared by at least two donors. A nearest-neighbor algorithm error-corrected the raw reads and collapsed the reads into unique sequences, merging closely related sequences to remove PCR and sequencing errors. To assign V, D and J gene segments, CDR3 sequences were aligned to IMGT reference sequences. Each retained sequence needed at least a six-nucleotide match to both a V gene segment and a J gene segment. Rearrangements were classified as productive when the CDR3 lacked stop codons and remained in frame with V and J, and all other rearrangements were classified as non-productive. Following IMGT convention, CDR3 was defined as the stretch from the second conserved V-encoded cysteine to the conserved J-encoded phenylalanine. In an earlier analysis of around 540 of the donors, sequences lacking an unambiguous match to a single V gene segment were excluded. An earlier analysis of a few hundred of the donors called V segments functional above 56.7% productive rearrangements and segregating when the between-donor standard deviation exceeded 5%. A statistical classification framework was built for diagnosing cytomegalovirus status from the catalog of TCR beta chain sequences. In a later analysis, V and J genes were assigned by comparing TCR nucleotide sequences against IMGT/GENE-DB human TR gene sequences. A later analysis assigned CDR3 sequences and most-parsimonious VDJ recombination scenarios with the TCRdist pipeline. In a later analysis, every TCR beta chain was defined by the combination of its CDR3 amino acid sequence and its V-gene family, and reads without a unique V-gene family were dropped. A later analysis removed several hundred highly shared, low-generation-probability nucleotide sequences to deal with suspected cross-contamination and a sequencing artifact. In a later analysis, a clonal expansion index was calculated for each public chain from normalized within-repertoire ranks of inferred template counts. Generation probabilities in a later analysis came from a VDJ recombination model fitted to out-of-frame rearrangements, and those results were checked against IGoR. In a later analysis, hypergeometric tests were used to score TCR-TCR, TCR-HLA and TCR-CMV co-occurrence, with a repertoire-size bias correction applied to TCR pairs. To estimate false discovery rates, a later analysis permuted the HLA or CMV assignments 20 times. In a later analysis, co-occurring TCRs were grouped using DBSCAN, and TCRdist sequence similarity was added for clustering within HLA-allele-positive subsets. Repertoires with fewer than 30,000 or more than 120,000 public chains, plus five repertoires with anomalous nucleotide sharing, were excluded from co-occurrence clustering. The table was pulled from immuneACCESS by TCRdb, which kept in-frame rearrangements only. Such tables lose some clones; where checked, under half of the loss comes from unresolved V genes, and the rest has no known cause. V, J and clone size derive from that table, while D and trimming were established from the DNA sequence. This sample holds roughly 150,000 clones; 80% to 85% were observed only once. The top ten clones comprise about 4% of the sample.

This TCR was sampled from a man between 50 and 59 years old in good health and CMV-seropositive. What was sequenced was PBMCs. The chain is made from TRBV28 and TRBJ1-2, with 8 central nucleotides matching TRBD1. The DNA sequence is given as TGTGCCAGCAGCTTACCGACAGGGGCTAACTATGGCTACACCTTC. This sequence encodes CASSLPTGANYGYTF.